This is a list of T cell receptor beta chains from one sample in a study of post-analysis software for immune sequencing data. TCRdb re-analysed the PCR reads in MiXCR, keeping a single row per CDR3 protein. The data show approximately 460,000 distinct CDR3 sequences, approximately 46% seen once. Sample: blood. All receptors derive from a girl aged 10-17 years with multiple sclerosis. The CDR3 runs from the conserved cysteine through the conserved F or W. The D gene is left open where the match is weak. Clone size appears in some rows only: once, few, many, or a class for an expanded clone.

j_call | v_call | d_call | clone_size | cdr3_aa | cdr3_nt
TRBJ2-4 | TRBV20-1 | TRBD1 | NA | CSASGTVTLAKNIQYF | TGCAGTGCTAGCGGGACAGTTACATTAGCCAAAAACATTCAGTACTTC
TRBJ2-3 | TRBV5-6 | NA | few | CASSLNSGFTDTQYF | TGTGCCAGCAGCTTGAATTCCGGATTCACAGATACGCAGTATTTT
TRBJ2-1 | TRBV6-4 | TRBD1 | NA | CASSEGQGLNEQFF | TGTGCCAGCAGTGAGGGACAGGGTCTCAATGAGCAGTTCTTC
TRBJ2-1 | TRBV29-1 | NA | few | CSVERSGGEQFF | TGCAGCGTTGAAAGGTCGGGTGGTGAGCAGTTCTTC
TRBJ1-1 | TRBV2 | NA | NA | CASSQQGPMNTEAFF | TGTGCCAGCAGTCAACAGGGCCCGATGAACACTGAAGCTTTCTTT
TRBJ2-1 | TRBV20-1 | NA | few | CSASLLYSGNEQFF | TGCAGTGCTAGCCTTCTCTACTCGGGCAATGAGCAGTTCTTC
TRBJ2-7 | TRBV6-5 | TRBD1 | NA | CASSFGGQGAHEQDF | TGTGCCAGCAGTTTTGGAGGGCAGGGGGCCCACGAGCAGGACTTC
TRBJ2-1 | TRBV6-1 | TRBD2 | few | CATLTSGRAPNEQFF | TGTGCCACGTTAACTAGCGGGAGGGCCCCGAATGAGCAGTTCTTC
TRBJ2-3 | TRBV12-3/TRBV12-4 | TRBD1 | NA | CASSADRGRPDTQYF | TGTGCCAGCAGCGCGGACAGGGGGCGTCCAGATACGCAGTATTTT
TRBJ2-1 | TRBV20-1 | TRBD1 | few | CSARDRNRGDNEQFF | TGCAGTGCTAGAGATCGGAACAGGGGGGATAATGAGCAGTTCTTC
TRBJ2-7 | TRBV12-3/TRBV12-4 | TRBD1 | NA | CASSSGTETYEQYF | TGTGCCAGCAGTTCCGGGACAGAAACCTACGAGCAGTACTTC
TRBJ2-6 | TRBV6-2/TRBV6-3 | NA | NA | CASSPVGWRANVLTF | TGTGCCAGCAGCCCCGTGGGGTGGCGGGCCAACGTCCTGACTTTC
TRBJ2-5 | TRBV7-2 | NA | NA | CASSLNSLQETQYF | TGTGCCAGCAGCTTAAACTCACTGCAAGAGACCCAGTACTTC
TRBJ2-1 | TRBV27 | NA | NA | CASTRGSSYNEQFF | TGTGCCAGCACCCGCGGTAGCTCCTACAATGAGCAGTTCTTC
TRBJ2-3 | TRBV20-1 | TRBD1 | few | CSARDPGQGDADTQYF | TGCAGTGCTAGAGATCCTGGACAGGGGGACGCAGATACGCAGTATTTT
TRBJ1-2 | TRBV27 | NA | few | CASSLRGASDGYTF | TGTGCCAGCAGTTTACGAGGGGCGAGCGATGGCTACACCTTC
TRBJ2-4 | TRBV18 | NA | NA | CASSPWEPVLAKNIQYF | TGTGCCAGCTCACCATGGGAGCCAGTACTAGCCAAAAACATTCAGTACTTC
TRBJ2-1 | TRBV29-1 | NA | few | CSVTSSYNEQFF | TGCAGCGTTACGAGCTCCTACAATGAGCAGTTCTTC
TRBJ1-2 | TRBV19 | NA | NA | CASSITGGDLQTNYGYTF | TGTGCCAGTAGTATTACGGGGGGTGATCTCCAGACTAACTATGGCTACACCTTC
TRBJ2-7 | TRBV6-2/TRBV6-3 | TRBD1 | few | CASTTRRDRLHEQYF | TGTGCCAGCACCACTAGACGGGACAGGCTTCACGAGCAGTACTTC
TRBJ2-7 | TRBV29-1 | NA | few | CSVMTRQSYEQYF | TGCAGCGTTATGACTAGACAAAGCTACGAGCAGTACTTC
TRBJ2-7 | TRBV7-8 | NA | few | CASSFRLHSYEQYF | TGTGCCAGCAGCTTCCGATTGCACTCCTACGAGCAGTACTTC
TRBJ2-1 | TRBV12-3/TRBV12-4 | NA | few | CASTNRGGEQFF | TGTGCCAGCACGAACAGGGGAGGTGAGCAGTTCTTC
TRBJ2-1 | TRBV7-2 | TRBD2 | once | CASSVGLASEQFF | TGTGCCAGCAGCGTCGGACTAGCTTCCGAGCAGTTCTTC
TRBJ2-7 | TRBV4-1 | TRBD2 | few | CASSPPSSGRTDEQYF | TGCGCCAGCAGCCCTCCCTCTAGCGGGAGAACCGACGAGCAGTACTTC
TRBJ2-7 | TRBV20-1 | TRBD1 | NA | CSARDHQGADYEQYF | TGCAGTGCTAGAGACCACCAGGGGGCGGATTACGAGCAGTACTTC
TRBJ2-7 | TRBV28 | NA | NA | CASSRTPKNSYEQYF | TGTGCCAGCAGTCGGACACCCAAAAACTCCTACGAGCAGTACTTC
TRBJ2-7 | TRBV15 | TRBD2 | NA | CATSRDLGDYNEQYF | TGTGCCACCAGCAGAGATCTAGGGGACTACAACGAGCAGTACTTC
TRBJ1-4 | TRBV6-6 | NA | NA | CASSRPTSGLFF | TGTGCCAGCAGCCGACCGACATCTGGGTTGTTTTTT
TRBJ2-7 | TRBV7-2 | TRBD2 | few | CASRPTSGSVNEQYF | TGTGCCAGCAGGCCGACTAGCGGGAGTGTCAACGAGCAGTACTTC
TRBJ2-2 | TRBV5-1 | NA | once | CASRGSLNTGELFF | TGCGCCAGCAGGGGGTCCTTAAACACCGGGGAGCTGTTTTTT
TRBJ2-7 | TRBV7-2 | TRBD2 | NA | CATGLAGSYEQYF | TGTGCCACGGGACTAGCGGGATCCTACGAGCAGTACTTC
TRBJ2-1 | TRBV25-1 | NA | once | CASSASGTRGALYEQFF | TGTGCCAGCAGTGCCTCCGGGACCAGAGGCGCCCTCTATGAGCAGTTCTTC
TRBJ2-1 | TRBV5-1 | TRBD2 | NA | CASSLEIAGENEQFF | TGCGCCAGCAGCTTGGAAATAGCGGGAGAAAATGAGCAGTTCTTC
TRBJ2-1 | TRBV6-1 | NA | NA | CASSEEDSSYNEQFF | TGTGCCAGCAGTGAGGAGGATAGCTCCTACAATGAGCAGTTCTTC
TRBJ2-1 | TRBV28 | NA | NA | CASSLSPLQPSWGNEQFF | TGTGCCAGCAGTTTATCCCCCTTACAGCCTAGCTGGGGCAATGAGCAGTTCTTC
TRBJ2-1 | TRBV20-1 | TRBD2 | NA | CSAKLAGAYNEQFF | TGCAGTGCTAAACTAGCGGGGGCCTACAATGAGCAGTTCTTC
TRBJ2-7 | TRBV28 | NA | NA | CASLGDGGPLEQYF | TGTGCCAGCCTAGGAGACGGGGGCCCTCTCGAGCAGTACTTC
TRBJ2-7 | TRBV4-1 | TRBD1 | NA | CASSPRGQGEYEQYF | TGCGCCAGCAGCCCGCGAGGACAGGGGGAGTACGAGCAGTACTTC
TRBJ2-1 | TRBV6-5 | TRBD2 | NA | CASSSQLAGDGNEQFF | TGTGCCAGCAGTTCCCAACTAGCGGGAGATGGGAATGAGCAGTTCTTC
TRBJ2-7 | TRBV5-1 | NA | NA | CASSLAQTTYEQYF | TGCGCCAGCAGCTTGGCGCAGACCACCTACGAGCAGTACTTC
TRBJ2-3 | TRBV15 | NA | NA | CATSIELASDTQYF | TGTGCCACCAGCATAGAGCTGGCTTCAGATACGCAGTATTTT
TRBJ2-1 | TRBV6-5 | TRBD2 | NA | CASSYSGTSGSYEQFF | TGTGCCAGCAGTTACTCGGGGACTAGCGGGAGCTATGAGCAGTTCTTC
TRBJ2-1 | TRBV28 | NA | NA | CASSITGSSYNEQFF | TGTGCCAGCAGTATTACCGGGAGCTCCTACAATGAGCAGTTCTTC
TRBJ2-1 | TRBV7-8 | NA | NA | CASSLSEYNEQFF | TGTGCCAGCAGCTTATCCGAATACAATGAGCAGTTCTTC
TRBJ1-2 | TRBV12-3/TRBV12-4 | TRBD1 | NA | CASSEGQAGFNYGYTF | TGTGCCAGCAGCGAGGGACAGGCGGGATTTAACTATGGCTACACCTTC
TRBJ2-7 | TRBV4-3 | TRBD2 | once | CASSHWEGDPYEQYF | TGCGCCAGCAGCCATTGGGAGGGAGACCCCTACGAGCAGTACTTC
TRBJ2-5 | TRBV6-5 | NA | NA | CASSYSGVSYQETQYF | TGTGCCAGCAGTTACTCAGGAGTCAGCTACCAAGAGACCCAGTACTTC
TRBJ2-5 | TRBV7-2 | NA | NA | CASNLAPSPFQETQYF | TGTGCCAGCAACTTAGCGCCTAGTCCTTTCCAAGAGACCCAGTACTTC
TRBJ2-7 | TRBV14 | NA | NA | CASSRSDRRSYEQYF | TGTGCCAGCAGCCGATCGGACAGACGATCCTACGAGCAGTACTTC
TRBJ2-3 | TRBV6-6 | NA | few | CASSYPRGGVTDTQYF | TGTGCCAGCAGTTACCCGAGAGGGGGAGTTACAGATACGCAGTATTTT
TRBJ1-1 | TRBV2 | NA | once | CASSEEGERRAFF | TGTGCCAGCAGTGAGGAGGGGGAGCGGCGAGCTTTCTTT
TRBJ2-5 | TRBV27 | TRBD2 | NA | CASSLLAGEGETQYF | TGTGCCAGCAGTCTCCTAGCGGGAGAAGGAGAGACCCAGTACTTC